These 28 T cell receptor beta chains share one sample of origin, sequenced in a study of OX40 agonist ivuxolimab in advanced cancers. Sequenced by immunoSEQ multiplex PCR; TCRdb stores in-frame clones only, minus some. The sample has 90,000 to 100,000 clones; around 91% are singletons. Material: CD4+ or CD8+ T cells sorted from blood, obtained in a trial of the OX40 agonist ivuxolimab. The receptor set was obtained from an adult with an advanced solid tumor such as melanoma, head and neck, liver or kidney cancer.

The chain has TRBV9 and TRBJ1-2; D is undetermined. Germline loops: CDR1 SGDLS, CDR2 YYNGEE. V lost 0 bases, J lost 7 bases, and 16 bases lay in between. CDR3 length: 15 residues. CDR3 sequence (DNA): TGTGCCAGCAGCGTAGGTCTGGGCAGTCCGTTTGGCTACACCTTC. Protein: CASSVGLGSPFGYTF. The whole variable domain, filled in from reference TRBV9 and TRBJ1-2, reads DSGVTQTPKHLITATGQRVTLRCSPRSGDLSVYWYQQSLDQGLQFLIQYYNGEERAKGNILERFSAQQFPDLHSELNLSSLELGDSALYFCASSVGLGSPFGYTFGSGTRLTVV.

CDR3 nucleotides: TGTGCCAGCAGCCGGGAGGGGCTCACAGATACGCAGTATTTT. Translated: CASSREGLTDTQYF. The chain employs TRBV7-2 and TRBJ2-3; 8 positions agree with TRBD2. CDR1 is SGHTA and CDR2 is FQGNSA in the germline V gene. V shed 5 bases and J 2 bases; nucleotides not matched to a gene: 3. This CDR3 is 14 amino acids long.

The CDR3 sequence is CASSNGTVGEKLFF. The DNA of the CDR3 is TGTGCCAGCAGTAACGGGACGGTCGGTGAAAAACTGTTTTTT. The chain combines TRBV9 with TRBJ1-4, with D perhaps TRBD1 (5 bases). CDR3 length: 14 residues. Germline V gene data show CDR1 as SGDLS and CDR2 as YYNGEE. V lost 5 bases to trimming and J lost 7 bases, with 15 bases between them.

This clone has just a few counts. V gene TRBV5-1 combines with J gene TRBJ1-6; no definite D call. The V gene lost 0 bases and the J gene lost 10 bases, with 14 bases spanning the gap. There are 15 residues in the CDR3. Germline values: CDR1 SGHRS, CDR2 YFSETQ. The CDR3 nucleotides are TGCGCCAGCAGCTTGGACGGGATTGCCAACTCACCCCTCCACTTT. Translation: CASSLDGIANSPLHF.

The chain links TRBV2 to TRBJ2-7, with D possibly TRBD1 on 7 matching bases. Germline loops: CDR1 SNHLY, CDR2 FYNNEI. V was cut by 7 bases and J by 3 bases, with 19 bases left in between. This CDR3 comprises 15 residues. CDR3 protein: CASTGAGGSGYEQYF. For the CDR3, the DNA is TGTGCCAGCACTGGCGCAGGGGGTAGCGGCTACGAGCAGTACTTC.

This chain links TRBV5-1 with TRBJ2-7, with 9 nucleotides matching TRBD1. Germline V CDR1 and CDR2: SGHRS, YFSETQ. Trimming cost V 5 bases and J 7 bases; bases outside gene matches: 10. The CDR3 sequence is 14 residues long. This CDR3 reads CASRRGQGPREQYF. For the CDR3, the DNA is TGCGCCAGCAGGAGGGGACAGGGACCAAGAGAGCAGTACTTC.

The chain is built from TRBV4-1 and TRBJ2-3, with a weak D call TRBD2 (7 bases). The length of the CDR3 is 14 residues. Trimming pared 4 bases from V and 10 bases from J, leaving 18 bases between. CDR1 is MGHRA and CDR2 is YSYEKL in the germline V gene. CDR3 amino acids: CASSLGGPWEAQYF. The CDR3 region has the DNA TGCGCCAGCAGCCTCGGGGGGCCCTGGGAGGCGCAGTATTTT.

The chain recombines TRBV7-8 with TRBJ1-3, with TRBD1 matching 7 bases. Germline CDR1 and CDR2: SGHVS and FQNEAQ. V lost 5 bases, J lost 5 bases, and 15 bases stayed unmatched. This CDR3 is 17 amino acids long. The CDR3: CASSPELDRPSRNTIYF. The CDR3 DNA reads TGTGCCAGCAGCCCCGAGCTGGACAGGCCCTCCAGAAACACCATATATTTT.

The V and J genes are TRBV19 and TRBJ1-2; TRBD1 aligns across 8 bases. Germline V gene lookup returns CDR1 LNHDA and CDR2 SQIVND (reference sequence). This CDR3 is 15 amino acids long. The V and J ends lost 7 bases and 5 bases, in that order; junction bases with no gene match: 12. As DNA, the CDR3 is TGTGCCAGTAAGGCAGGGGGCGACCGGAATTATGGCTACACCTTC. Protein: CASKAGGDRNYGYTF.

The chain links TRBV19 to TRBJ2-3; no clear D. The CDR3 consists of 16 residues. V lost 9 bases, J lost 2 bases, and 21 bases lay in between. The V gene's germline CDR1 is LNHDA and CDR2 SQIVND (reference sequence). CDR3 sequence: CASHSSASRYTDTQYF. In DNA, the CDR3 is TGTGCCAGCCATTCGAGCGCGTCCCGGTACACAGATACGCAGTATTTT.

The chain combines TRBV5-1 with TRBJ1-2, with 8 bases matching TRBD1. V dropped 0 bases and J dropped 0; count of bases not matched to a gene: 10. There are 18 residues in the CDR3. Germline CDR1 is SGHRS and CDR2 is YFSETQ. CDR3 loop: CASSLVGTGLGANYGYTF. The CDR3 nucleotides read TGCGCCAGCAGCTTGGTGGGGACAGGTCTCGGTGCTAACTATGGCTACACCTTC.

This chain links TRBV27 with TRBJ2-7; D is ambiguous. The CDR3 has 15 residues. With 0 bases removed from V and 6 bases from J, the gap between germline ends came to 15 bases. The germline CDR1 and CDR2 sequences are MNHEY and SMNVEV (reference sequence). The CDR3 nucleotides are TGTGCCAGCAGTTTATCGGTTGGTATTCAGCGCGAGCAGTACTTC. Translation: CASSLSVGIQREQYF.

V gene TRBV7-9 combines with J gene TRBJ1-1; the D is unclear. The CDR3 sequence is 16 residues long. Deletions cut 5 bases from V and 6 bases from J, with 22 bases between. Germline V gene sequence: CDR1 SEHNR, CDR2 FQNEAQ (reference sequence). CDR3 sequence (DNA): TGTGCCAGCAGCCCAACGATCGGACTACTTTTAGCTGAAGCTTTCTTT. Its translation: CASSPTIGLLLAEAFF.

The chain combines TRBV5-1 with TRBJ1-1; D not resolved. Trimming shortened V by 0 bases and J by 5 bases, and 11 bases separated the two germline ends. This CDR3 is built from 14 residues. Germline V gene sequence: CDR1 SGHRS, CDR2 YFSETQ. For the CDR3, the DNA is TGCGCCAGCAGCTTGGAGCAACGGGGTACTGAAGCTTTCTTT. Its protein product is CASSLEQRGTEAFF.

This clone has only one observation. The chain employs TRBV5-1 and TRBJ2-7; D not certain. CDR1 SGHRS and CDR2 YFSETQ come from the germline V gene. Trimming pared 3 bases from V and 5 bases from J, leaving 9 bases between. The CDR3 is 12 residues long. The CDR3 coding sequence is TGCGCCAGCAGCTCGCAGGTTAACGAGCAGTACTTC. Translated, it gives CASSSQVNEQYF.

V and J are TRBV9 and TRBJ2-3; possible D gene TRBD2, 6 bases. CDR1 SGDLS and CDR2 YYNGEE come from the germline V gene. V lost 0 bases, J lost 6 bases, and 17 bases lay in between. The length of the CDR3 is 16 residues. Here the CDR3 reads CASSVELRRGDDTQYF. The CDR3, as DNA: TGTGCCAGCAGCGTAGAGTTGCGGCGGGGTGACGATACGCAGTATTTT.

V usage is TRBV5-1 and J usage is TRBJ1-1; 8 nucleotides align to TRBD1. The ends lost 0 bases at V and 0 bases at J; junction bases unmatched: 7. The CDR3 runs 17 residues. The germline V gene has CDR1 SGHRS and CDR2 YFSETQ. CDR3 DNA: TGCGCCAGCAGCTTGGTTCCCCAGGGGGCAATGAACACTGAAGCTTTCTTT. Translated, it gives CASSLVPQGAMNTEAFF.

This sequence joins TRBV5-4 and TRBJ1-2, with TRBD1 matching 7 bases. After removal of 0 bases from V and 5 bases from J, the junction contained 4 bases not matched to a gene. Germline V gives CDR1 SGHNT, CDR2 YYREEE (reference sequence). The CDR3 length is 14 residues. CDR3 sequence (DNA): TGTGCCAGCAGCTTGGGACAGGGACGATATGGCTACACCTTC. This gives the protein CASSLGQGRYGYTF.

This chain joins TRBV11-2 and TRBJ2-2; weak D call: TRBD2 (5 bases). The germline CDR1 and CDR2 sequences are SGHAT and FQNNGV. The CDR3 covers 13 residues. Trimming took off 0 bases at V and 7 bases at J, with 6 bases between the two ends. CDR3 in DNA: TGTGCCAGCAGCTTAGAGCGGGTCGGGGAGCTGTTTTTT. It is translated as CASSLERVGELFF.

The V call is TRBV5-4, the J call TRBJ2-7, with D possibly matching TRBD1 (6 bases). The germline V gene has CDR1 SGHNT and CDR2 YYREEE (reference sequence). CDR3 length: 13 amino acids. V shed 4 bases and J shed 9 bases, with 17 bases lying between them. CDR3 in DNA: TGTGCCAGCAGCATGGACAGACTTCTGGGGCAGTACTTC. This sequence encodes CASSMDRLLGQYF.

The chain joins TRBV19 to TRBJ2-7, with 8 bases fitting TRBD2. In germline, CDR1 is LNHDA, CDR2 SQIVND (reference sequence). The junction had 11 bases not matched to a gene; V was cut back by 7 bases and J by 6 bases. The CDR3 is made up of 14 amino acids. CDR3 coding DNA: TGTGCCAGTACCCAAAGCGGGAGCTTGGGCGAGCAGTACTTC. Protein sequence: CASTQSGSLGEQYF.

The chain uses TRBV14 and TRBJ1-4; 12 nucleotides line up with TRBD1. Germline CDR1 SGHDN, CDR2 FVKESK. With V trimmed by 5 bases and J by 3 bases, 7 bases remained unmatched. This CDR3 contains 17 residues. CDR3 bases: TGTGCCAGCAGCACCTCCGGGACAGGGGGCTCTAATGAAAAACTGTTTTTT. It yields the protein CASSTSGTGGSNEKLFF.

The V and J genes are TRBV2 and TRBJ2-1; 10 nucleotides align to TRBD2. This CDR3 contains 15 residues. Germline values: CDR1 SNHLY, CDR2 FYNNEI. V gave up 11 bases and J gave up 4 bases; unmatched junction bases: 11. The CDR3 nucleotides are TGTGCCGGACAAAAGCTAGCGGGGGAGTACAATGAGCAGTTCTTC. It translates to CAGQKLAGEYNEQFF.

The chain recombines TRBV5-1 with TRBJ2-7; D remains ambiguous. Trimming shortened V by 0 bases and J by 4 bases, and 14 bases separated the two germline ends. From germline, CDR1 is SGHRS and CDR2 YFSETQ. This CDR3 is 15 amino acids long. CDR3 sequence reads: CASSLEARTPYEQYF. CDR3 sequence (DNA): TGCGCCAGCAGCTTGGAGGCACGGACCCCTTACGAGCAGTACTTC.

The chain recombines TRBV2 with TRBJ2-7; D ambiguous. This CDR3 spans 13 amino acids. Between the trimmed V and J ends, which lost 7 bases and 0 bases, there was a span of 10 bases. Germline V CDR1 and CDR2: SNHLY, FYNNEI. The CDR3 loop reads CASTHPGSYEQYF. The CDR3 DNA is TGTGCCAGCACCCACCCGGGCTCCTACGAGCAGTACTTC. The full variable domain, its missing parts supplied by reference TRBV2 and TRBJ2-7, is EPEVTQTPSHQVTQMGQEVILRCVPISNHLYFYWYRQILGQKVEFLVSFYNNEISEKSEIFDDQFSVERPDGSNFTLKIRSTKLEDSAMYFCASTHPGSYEQYFGPGTRLTVT.

This sequence joins TRBV10-1 and TRBJ1-4; D ambiguous. Trimming pared 0 bases from V and 5 bases from J, leaving 7 bases between. CDR3 length: 14 residues. CDR1 WNHNN and CDR2 SYGVQD come from the germline V gene (reference sequence). CDR3 nucleotides: TGCGCCAGCAGTGAGTCCGGCGACAATGAAAAACTGTTTTTT. Its translation is CASSESGDNEKLFF.

The CDR3 spells CASSPGQGAYGYTF. The CDR3 region has the DNA TGTGCCAGCAGCCCGGGACAGGGGGCCTATGGCTACACCTTC. The V and J genes are TRBV9 and TRBJ1-2, with 12 positions matching TRBD1. The V segment lost 4 bases and the J segment 4 bases; nucleotides outside the gene matches: 2. Germline CDR1 and CDR2: SGDLS and YYNGEE. This CDR3 has 14 residues. Full variable domain (missing parts from reference TRBV9 and TRBJ1-2): DSGVTQTPKHLITATGQRVTLRCSPRSGDLSVYWYQQSLDQGLQFLIQYYNGEERAKGNILERFSAQQFPDLHSELNLSSLELGDSALYFCASSPGQGAYGYTFGSGTRLTVV.

The chain carries TRBV28 and TRBJ1-1; 8 nucleotides align to TRBD1. This CDR3 has 15 residues. Germline trimming cut 6 bases from V and 6 bases from J; bases unmatched to any gene: 12. Looked up from germline, CDR1 is MDHEN and CDR2 is SYDVKM. Here the CDR3 reads CASSQTGGRTAEAFF. CDR3 in DNA: TGTGCCAGCAGCCAAACAGGGGGACGGACAGCTGAAGCTTTCTTT.